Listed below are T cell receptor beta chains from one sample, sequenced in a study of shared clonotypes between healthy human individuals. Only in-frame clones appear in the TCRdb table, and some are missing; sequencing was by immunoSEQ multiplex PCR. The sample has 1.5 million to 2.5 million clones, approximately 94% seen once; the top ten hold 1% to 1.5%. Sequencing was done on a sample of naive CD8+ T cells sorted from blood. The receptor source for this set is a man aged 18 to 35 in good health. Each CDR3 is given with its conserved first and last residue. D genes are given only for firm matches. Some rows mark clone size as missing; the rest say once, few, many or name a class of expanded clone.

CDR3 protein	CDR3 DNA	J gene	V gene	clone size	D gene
CASSLPAAYEQYF	TGCGCCAGCAGCTTGCCGGCGGCCTACGAGCAGTACTTC	TRBJ2-7	TRBV5-1	.	.
CASGTGYNYGYTF	TGTGCCAGCGGAACAGGGTATAACTATGGCTACACCTTC	TRBJ1-2	TRBV9	.	.
CAISESSSTDTQYF	TGTGCCATCAGTGAGTCTTCTAGCACAGATACGCAGTATTTT	TRBJ2-3	TRBV10-3	.	.
CSATPGPTEAFF	TGCAGCGCCACCCCAGGGCCCACTGAAGCTTTCTTT	TRBJ1-1	TRBV29-1	.	.
CASSQLMMTGPNTGELFF	TGCGCCAGCAGCCAATTAATGATGACAGGACCTAACACCGGGGAGCTGTTTTTT	TRBJ2-2	TRBV4-3	.	.
CASSLLQENYGYTF	TGTGCCAGCAGCTTACTGCAGGAAAACTATGGCTACACCTTC	TRBJ1-2	TRBV11-2	.	.
CASSYGQSLAYEQYF	TGTGCCAGCAGCTACGGACAGTCGCTAGCCTACGAGCAGTACTTC	TRBJ2-7	TRBV11-2	.	.
CASSLEQYNEKLFF	TGTGCCAGCAGCTTGGAACAATATAATGAAAAACTGTTTTTT	TRBJ1-4	TRBV5-8	.	.
CASSYRDTGVDEKLFF	TGTGCCAGCAGTTACCGAGACACAGGGGTGGACGAAAAACTGTTTTTT	TRBJ1-4	TRBV6-6	.	TRBD1
CASSPAGNYEQYF	TGTGCCAGCAGCCCCGCAGGGAACTACGAGCAGTACTTC	TRBJ2-7	TRBV11-2	.	.
CASSLGVGGLNSPLHF	TGCGCCAGCAGCTTGGGGGTCGGAGGCTTAAATTCACCCCTCCACTTT	TRBJ1-6	TRBV5-1	.	.
CASRGGGELNTEAFF	TGTGCCAGCCGGGGGGGAGGAGAACTGAACACTGAAGCTTTCTTT	TRBJ1-1	TRBV11-2	.	.
CASSQDLGAPGNTIYF	TGCGCCAGCAGCCAAGATCTCGGGGCGCCTGGAAACACCATATATTTT	TRBJ1-3	TRBV4-3	.	.
CASSSDTYEQYF	TGTGCCAGCAGCTCCGACACCTACGAGCAGTACTTC	TRBJ2-7	TRBV13	.	.
CASSALSGDPGELFF	TGTGCCAGCAGCGCCCTTTCGGGGGATCCCGGGGAGCTGTTTTTT	TRBJ2-2	TRBV5-4	.	.
CASSGSGVYNEQFF	TGTGCCAGCAGTGGTAGCGGGGTATACAATGAGCAGTTCTTC	TRBJ2-1	TRBV6-6	once	TRBD2
CASSLMVGAGELFF	TGTGCCAGCAGCTTGATGGTAGGCGCCGGGGAGCTGTTTTTT	TRBJ2-2	TRBV5-4	.	.
CASSLVGGYEQFF	TGTGCCAGCAGCTTAGTAGGGGGCTATGAGCAGTTCTTC	TRBJ2-1	TRBV7-2	.	TRBD1
CASSPWGTVSYEQYF	TGCGCCAGCAGCCCATGGGGGACGGTCTCCTACGAGCAGTACTTC	TRBJ2-7	TRBV4-1	.	.
CASSYSLGQSYNEQFF	TGTGCCAGCAGTTACTCATTGGGACAGTCCTACAATGAGCAGTTCTTC	TRBJ2-1	TRBV6-6	.	TRBD1
CASTTPGAYEQYF	TGTGCCAGCACCACCCCGGGTGCCTACGAGCAGTACTTC	TRBJ2-7	TRBV28	.	.
CASSYQGTGGNYGYTF	TGTGCCAGCAGCTACCAGGGGACAGGGGGTAACTATGGCTACACCTTC	TRBJ1-2	TRBV13	.	TRBD1
CASSVAYRTGGIDENYGYTF	TGTGCCAGCAGCGTAGCTTATAGGACAGGGGGAATCGACGAGAACTATGGCTACACCTTC	TRBJ1-2	TRBV9	.	TRBD1
CASAPGQGGSNQPQHF	TGTGCCAGCGCTCCGGGACAGGGAGGTAGCAATCAGCCCCAGCATTTT	TRBJ1-5	TRBV19	.	TRBD1
CASSKEVLQETQYF	TGTGCCAGCAGCAAAGAGGTACTTCAAGAGACCCAGTACTTC	TRBJ2-5	TRBV21-1	once	.
CASSLVPSGGYTDTQYF	TGCGCCAGCAGCTTGGTCCCTAGCGGGGGCTACACAGATACGCAGTATTTT	TRBJ2-3	TRBV5-1	.	TRBD2
CASSYLQGAGELFF	TGTGCCAGCAGTTACTTACAGGGAGCCGGGGAGCTGTTTTTT	TRBJ2-2	TRBV2	once	.
CASSQERLSGNTIYF	TGCGCCAGCAGCCAAGAAAGACTCTCTGGAAACACCATATATTTT	TRBJ1-3	TRBV4-1	.	.
CASSPARTGSSYEQYF	TGCGCCAGCAGCCCCGCTCGGACAGGAAGCTCCTACGAGCAGTACTTC	TRBJ2-7	TRBV4-1	.	TRBD1
CASKDYNSPLHF	TGTGCCAGTAAGGACTATAATTCACCCCTCCACTTT	TRBJ1-6	TRBV19	.	.
CATSRDILGGNYGYTF	TGTGCCACCAGCAGAGATATTTTGGGCGGTAACTATGGCTACACCTTC	TRBJ1-2	TRBV15	.	.
CASSLRPPYEQYF	TGCGCCAGCAGCTTGAGGCCCCCCTACGAGCAGTACTTC	TRBJ2-7	TRBV5-1	.	.
CASSFSRDRNIQYF	TGTGCCAGCAGTTTTTCCAGGGACCGAAACATTCAGTACTTC	TRBJ2-4	TRBV27	.	.
CASSFSDSPLHF	TGTGCCAGCAGCTTCAGCGATTCACCCCTCCACTTT	TRBJ1-6	TRBV7-9	few	.
CASAGQGTSTDTQYF	TGTGCCAGCGCTGGACAGGGTACGAGCACAGATACGCAGTATTTT	TRBJ2-3	TRBV2	once	TRBD1
CASSVGQGAVYGYTF	TGTGCCAGCAGCGTAGGGCAGGGGGCCGTCTATGGCTACACCTTC	TRBJ1-2	TRBV9	.	TRBD1
CASSGLITDTQYF	TGTGCCAGCAGTGGGCTGATCACAGATACGCAGTATTTT	TRBJ2-3	TRBV25-1	.	.
CASSLLAHSYNEQFF	TGTGCCAGCAGCTTGTTAGCCCATTCCTACAATGAGCAGTTCTTC	TRBJ2-1	TRBV7-9	.	.
CASRGAGLRRAFF	TGCGCCAGCAGGGGGGCAGGCCTGAGGAGAGCTTTCTTT	TRBJ1-1	TRBV4-1	.	.
CASSFEDKTYEQYF	TGTGCCAGCAGCTTCGAGGACAAGACCTACGAGCAGTACTTC	TRBJ2-7	TRBV7-9	.	.
CASSTSGSEAFF	TGTGCCAGCAGCACGTCGGGGTCTGAAGCTTTCTTT	TRBJ1-1	TRBV6-5	.	.